The rows below give T cell receptor beta chains drawn from one sample of a study of blood T cell repertoires in COVID-19. The method was immunoSEQ multiplex PCR; TCRdb's version includes in-frame clones alone and lacks a portion of them. The sample shows roughly 100,000 clones, roughly nine tenths of them seen only once. Specimen: peripheral blood. These receptors all stem from a man in his forties or fifties with acute or convalescent COVID-19. The CDR3 runs from the conserved cysteine through the conserved F or W. Each record gives: J gene, V gene, clone size, D gene, CDR3 protein, CDR3 DNA. D genes are given only for firm matches. Clone size is stated in some rows and not others, as once, few, many or a class when expanded.

>TRBJ2-1|TRBV7-9|.|.
CASSSQSGGINYNEQFF
TGTGCCAGCAGCTCCCAGTCAGGGGGGATCAACTACAATGAGCAGTTCTTC
>TRBJ2-5|TRBV4-1|.|.
CASSPPGETQYF
TGCGCCAGCAGCCCCCCAGGGGAGACCCAGTACTTC
>TRBJ1-3|TRBV14|.|.
CASSQDSGVAGNTIYF
TGTGCCAGCAGCCAAGATTCCGGGGTAGCTGGAAACACCATATATTTT
>TRBJ1-6|TRBV13|.|TRBD1
CASRRDRQVNSPLHF
TGTGCCAGCAGACGGGACAGACAAGTGAATTCACCCCTCCACTTT
>TRBJ1-4|TRBV3-1/TRBV3-2|.|.
CASSRGGSEQLFF
TGTGCCAGCAGCCGGGGGGGATCCGAGCAACTGTTTTTT
>TRBJ2-7|TRBV19|.|TRBD1
CATSWQGEIYEQYF
TGTGCCACCTCCTGGCAGGGGGAAATCTACGAGCAGTACTTC
>TRBJ2-1|TRBV29-1|few|TRBD2
CSVERSGGANEQFF
TGCAGCGTTGAACGCAGCGGGGGGGCAAATGAGCAGTTCTTC
>TRBJ1-4|TRBV18|.|.
CASSPPGLRANEKLFF
TGTGCCAGCTCACCACCGGGGCTCAGGGCCAATGAAAAACTGTTTTTT
>TRBJ1-1|TRBV6-6|few|.
CASSYSGQGRRTEAFF
TGTGCCAGCAGTTACTCCGGCCAGGGAAGAAGGACTGAAGCTTTCTTT
>TRBJ2-7|TRBV27|.|TRBD1
CASSSPGQGVREQYF
TGTGCCAGCAGTTCCCCGGGACAGGGGGTCAGGGAGCAGTACTTC
>TRBJ1-1|TRBV10-2|few|TRBD1
CASKDRGARHTEAFF
TGCGCCAGCAAAGACAGGGGCGCGCGCCACACTGAAGCTTTCTTT
>TRBJ1-6|TRBV5-1|.|TRBD1
CASSSGQWDSPLHF
TGCGCCAGCAGCTCGGGACAGTGGGATTCACCCCTCCACTTT
>TRBJ2-2|TRBV24-1|.|.
CATSAGVSTGELFF
TGTGCCACCAGTGCAGGGGTGAGCACCGGGGAGCTGTTTTTT
>TRBJ1-2|TRBV7-6|.|TRBD1
CASSQGDSRAYGYTF
TGTGCCAGCAGCCAAGGGGACAGCCGTGCCTATGGCTACACCTTC
>TRBJ1-1|TRBV19|.|.
CASSSRVGYTEAFF
TGTGCCAGTAGTTCCAGGGTGGGGTACACTGAAGCTTTCTTT
>TRBJ1-2|TRBV29-1|once|TRBD1
CSVEEGTGGHGYTF
TGCAGCGTTGAAGAGGGGACAGGGGGCCATGGCTACACCTTC
>TRBJ2-1|TRBV11-2|.|.
CASSLDRAGEQFF
TGTGCCAGCAGCTTAGATAGGGCGGGTGAGCAGTTCTTC
>TRBJ2-4|TRBV21-1|.|.
CASPRADGNIQYF
TGTGCCAGCCCTAGAGCCGACGGAAACATTCAGTACTTC
>TRBJ1-1|TRBV27|.|.
CASSLSIIWRNTEAFF
TGTGCCAGCAGTTTATCGATTATATGGAGAAACACTGAAGCTTTCTTT
>TRBJ2-3|TRBV11-2|.|TRBD2
CASSRTSGGKTDTQYF
TGTGCCAGCAGCCGGACTAGCGGGGGAAAGACAGATACGCAGTATTTT
>TRBJ2-7|TRBV19|.|.
CASTIGGGDSYEQYF
TGTGCCAGTACCATAGGGGGGGGAGACTCCTACGAGCAGTACTTC
>TRBJ2-7|TRBV2|.|TRBD1
CASRQTGHYEQYF
TGTGCCAGCAGGCAGACAGGGCACTACGAGCAGTACTTC
>TRBJ2-2|TRBV7-9|.|TRBD2
CASSRGLAGELFF
TGTGCCAGCAGCCGGGGACTAGCCGGGGAGCTGTTTTTT
>TRBJ2-1|TRBV19|once|TRBD2
CASSTSLTSGGYNEQFF
TGTGCCAGTAGTACTTCTCTGACTAGCGGGGGGTACAATGAGCAGTTCTTC
>TRBJ1-5|TRBV27|.|TRBD1
CASSRTTGVSNQPQHF
TGTGCCAGCAGTAGGACCACAGGGGTAAGCAATCAGCCCCAGCATTTT